This entry lists 3 T cell receptor beta chains sequenced from one sample in a study of cytomegalovirus exposure and HLA in healthy donors. PCR was performed using 60 Vbeta and 13 Jbeta primers. Generated by immunoSEQ multiplex PCR, the TCRdb table keeps only in-frame clones and is missing some. The sample contains a few hundred thousand clones, about nine tenths of which appear only once. Sequencing was done on a sample of PBMCs. Source of these receptors: a girl aged 2 to 9 in good health and CMV-seronegative.

This clone was observed a single time. The J gene is TRBJ1-6, the V gene TRBV6-1; D is ambiguous. Germline V gene data show CDR1 as MNHNS and CDR2 as SASEGT. The CDR3 totals 14 residues. V dropped 7 bases and J dropped 7 bases, with 14 bases sitting between them. The DNA of the CDR3 is TGTGCCAGCATACATCAGGCCCTAAATTCACCCCTCCACTTT. Translated: CASIHQALNSPLHF.

In nucleotides, the CDR3 is TGTGCCAGCAGTCCCCGGGAGCGGGGGCCCTACGAGCAGTACTTC. Its protein is CASSPRERGPYEQYF. The chain carries TRBV6-5 and TRBJ2-7; 8 positions agree with TRBD2. After removal of 5 bases from V and 2 bases from J, the junction contained 8 bases not matched to a gene. There are 15 residues in the CDR3. Germline V CDR1 and CDR2: MNHEY, SVGAGI.

Points on this clone: The CDR3 does not end in the conserved phenylalanine or tryptophan, so this is likely a read error. The V call is TRBV30, the J call TRBJ2-3, with D uncertain. V was pared by 1 base and J by 2 bases, with 10 bases between. CDR1 GTSNPN and CDR2 SVGIG come from the germline V gene (reference sequence). CDR3 length equals 14 residues. DNA of the CDR3: TGTGCCTGGAGTGCCGGAAGCTCCACAGATACGCAGTATCTT. This gives the protein CAWSAGSSTDTQYL.